The T cell receptor beta chain under discussion was sequenced for a study of PD-1 blockade in classical Hodgkin lymphoma. Clones were sequenced by immunoSEQ multiplex PCR, and TCRdb holds only the in-frame ones, with some missing. The top ten clones hold about 20% of a sample with more than 40,000 clones, approximately 80% of them seen once. Trimming at V came to 6 bases and at J to 7 bases, leaving 7 bases not matched to a gene. Germline V CDR1 and CDR2: SQVTM, ANQGSEA. CDR3 length: 13 residues. Time point indicated: cycle 4 day 1 (C4D1), after less than 7 weeks of nivolumab. Relapse after autologous stem cell transplantation occurred in every patient, and brentuximab vedotin exposure varied.

The clonotype was recovered from a human donor with classical Hodgkin lymphoma. The sample consisted of peripheral blood mononuclear cells (PBMCs), taken before the fourth cycle of nivolumab. The rearrangement joins TRBV29-1 to TRBJ2-5; TRBD1 aligns across 11 bases. The CDR3 DNA follows: TGCAGCGTGGACAGGGGGCGAGGCGGGACCCAGTACTTC. It is translated as CSVDRGRGGTQYF.